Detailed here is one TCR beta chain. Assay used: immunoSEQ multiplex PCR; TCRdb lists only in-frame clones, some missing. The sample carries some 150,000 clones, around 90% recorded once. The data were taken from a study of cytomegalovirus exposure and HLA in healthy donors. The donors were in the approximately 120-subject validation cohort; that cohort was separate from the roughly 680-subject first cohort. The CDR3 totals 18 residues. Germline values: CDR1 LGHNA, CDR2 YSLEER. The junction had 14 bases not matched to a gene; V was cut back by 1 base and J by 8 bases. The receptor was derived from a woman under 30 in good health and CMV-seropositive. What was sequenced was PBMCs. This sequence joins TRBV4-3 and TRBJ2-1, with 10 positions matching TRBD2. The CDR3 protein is CASSQGLAGAVRRDEQFF. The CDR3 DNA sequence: TGCGCCAGCAGCCAAGGGCTAGCGGGAGCCGTTCGAAGGGATGAGCAGTTCTTC.